At least ten counts were recorded for the clone carrying this T cell receptor beta chain. V shed 11 bases and J shed 1 base, with 20 bases lying between them. The CDR3 loop spans 15 amino acids. Germline V gene lookup returns CDR1 MNHEY and CDR2 SVGEGT. The data derive from a study of T cells after yellow fever vaccination. TCRdb independently ran MiXCR on the 5' RACE reads; one entry per CDR3 protein. The profile shows 14,000 or so distinct CDR3 sequences, 7.3% of them singletons. Broader study findings: It was the secondary response that reached its peak faster, day 5 versus 15, but it was weaker. After the booster, approximately 95% of CD4 and more than 75% of CD8 primary-response clones were re-detected.

This chain links TRBV6-2 or TRBV6-3 with TRBJ1-2; D not resolved. The specimen was PBMCs, either bulk or a sorted T-cell subset (CD4+, CD8+, memory, or dextramer-sorted; not recorded which), collected on the day of the yellow fever booster vaccination. The TCR originated in a man aged 18 to 29 who received the YFV17D yellow fever vaccine. CDR3: CAAPRGMAHNYGYTF. The CDR3 DNA is TGTGCCGCGCCCCGGGGAATGGCGCATAACTATGGCTACACCTTC.